This T cell receptor beta chain was captured by sequencing in a study of shared clonotypes between healthy human individuals. The table came from immunoSEQ multiplex PCR; TCRdb's copy has only in-frame clones and leaves some out. The data show around 1.4 million clones, around 98.5% seen once. Germline loops: CDR1 MDHEN, CDR2 SYDVKM. This CDR3 is built from 14 residues. The ends were cut back, 2 bases at V and 2 bases at J, with 9 bases in the middle. The receptor comes from a man in his thirties or forties in good health. The specimen sequenced was naive CD4+ T cells sorted from blood. Described subset: CD45RA+ positively selected. The rearrangement joins TRBV28 to TRBJ1-2; no clear D. CDR3 coding DNA: TGTGCCAGCAGTTTAGGGATAAGCAACTATGGCTACACCTTC. It specifies CASSLGISNYGYTF.